The entry below describes one TCR beta chain. At one boundary the junction diverges from the germline segment, which might be a read error. This sample was taken from a study of CDR3 diversity in severe acne. Germline loops: CDR1 LGHNA, CDR2 YSLEER. The CDR3 sequence is 14 residues long. TCRdb reanalysed the PCR reads using MiXCR and keeps one entry per CDR3 protein. Of tens of thousands of distinct CDR3 sequences listed, approximately 51% are singletons. The TCR originated in a male donor in good health, without acne. Sequenced sample: blood. The V gene is TRBV4-3, the J gene TRBJ1-5, with D uncertain. The CDR3, as DNA: TGCGCCAGCAGCAAAGACGGACTTAACCAGCCCCAGCATTTT. Translation: CASSKDGLNQPQHF.